This T cell receptor (beta chain) was observed in a study of blood T cell repertoires in COVID-19. This clone was seen only once. Data came from immunoSEQ multiplex PCR; TCRdb stores just in-frame clones and leaves some out. The table has 150,000 to 180,000 clones, 75% to 85% seen once. The V and J ends lost 5 bases and 4 bases respectively, with 9 bases between them. This CDR3 spans 13 amino acids. Germline CDR1 SGHNT, CDR2 YENEEA. This TCR was sampled from a woman aged 60-70 years with COVID-19, enrolled during active disease. This chain joins TRBV11-3 and TRBJ2-1; no definite D call. The specimen was peripheral blood. CDR3 amino acids: CASSHYRYNEQFF. In nucleotides, the CDR3 is TGTGCCAGCAGCCATTACAGATACAATGAGCAGTTCTTC.